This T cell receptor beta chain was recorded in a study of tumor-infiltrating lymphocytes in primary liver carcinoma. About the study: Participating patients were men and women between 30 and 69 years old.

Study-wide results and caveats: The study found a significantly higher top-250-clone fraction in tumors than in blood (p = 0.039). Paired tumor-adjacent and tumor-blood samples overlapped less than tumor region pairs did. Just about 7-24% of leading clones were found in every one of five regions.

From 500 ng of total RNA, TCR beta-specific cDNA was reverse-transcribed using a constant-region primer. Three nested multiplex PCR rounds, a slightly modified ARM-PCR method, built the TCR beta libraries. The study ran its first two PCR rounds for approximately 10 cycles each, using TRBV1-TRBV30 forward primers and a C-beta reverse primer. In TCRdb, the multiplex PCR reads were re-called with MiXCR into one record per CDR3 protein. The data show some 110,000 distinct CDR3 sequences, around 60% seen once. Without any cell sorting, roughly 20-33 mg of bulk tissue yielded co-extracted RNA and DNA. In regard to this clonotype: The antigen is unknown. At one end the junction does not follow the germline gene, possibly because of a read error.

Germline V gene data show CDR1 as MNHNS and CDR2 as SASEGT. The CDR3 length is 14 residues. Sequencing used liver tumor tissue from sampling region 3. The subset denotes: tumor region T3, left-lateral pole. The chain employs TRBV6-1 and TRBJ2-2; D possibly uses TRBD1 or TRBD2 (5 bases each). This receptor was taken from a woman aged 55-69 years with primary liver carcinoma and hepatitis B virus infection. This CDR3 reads CASSETADTGERFF. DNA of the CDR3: TGTGCCAGCAGTGAAACAGCGGACACTGGGGAGCGGTTTTTT.